The 25 T cell receptor beta chains below were found in one sample sequenced in a study of blood T cell repertoires in COVID-19 (dated by TCRdb to 2018 to 2020). Receptor amplification or capture employed the immunoSEQ multiplex PCR assay. TCRdb provides this immuneACCESS table in a form limited to in-frame rearrangements. Some clones are lacking; in checked studies, under half of them reflect an unresolved V gene, and why the rest are absent is not known. The sample includes approximately 200,000 clones, with 80% to 90% observed a single time. Approximately 1.5% of the sample is in the top ten clones. The sequenced material came from peripheral blood. These receptors were collected from a man younger than 30 with active or convalescent COVID-19.

The chain has TRBV18 and TRBJ2-4; 14 nucleotides line up with TRBD2. The J segment lost 4 bases and the V segment lost 4 bases, leaving 3 bases of the junction unmatched. The CDR3 runs 16 residues. Germline loops: CDR1 KGHSH, CDR2 LQKENI. The DNA of the CDR3 is TGTGCCAGCTCACTGGGGACTAGCGGGAGTAAAAACATTCAGTACTTC. Amino acids: CASSLGTSGSKNIQYF.

The chain combines TRBV27 with TRBJ2-7, with TRBD1 identical over 10 bases. This CDR3 region has 15 residues. V dropped 6 bases and J dropped 3; count of bases not matched to a gene: 8. Germline CDR1 reads MNHEY; CDR2 reads SMNVEV (reference sequence). CDR3 coding DNA: TGTGCCAGCAGCCTTTCGGGACAGGGGATCTACGAGCAGTACTTC. It codes for CASSLSGQGIYEQYF.

The chain combines TRBV5-8 with TRBJ1-5; maybe TRBD1 (6 bases). Trimming cost V 5 bases and J 0 bases, with 18 bases left between them. The CDR3 runs to 17 residues. Per germline, CDR1 SGHTS and CDR2 YDEGEE. CDR3 in amino acids: CASSTGQLVSSNQPQHF. The CDR3 DNA sequence: TGTGCCAGCAGTACCGGACAGCTTGTATCTAGCAATCAGCCCCAGCATTTT.

The chain links TRBV9 to TRBJ2-1, with TRBD2 matching over 8 bases. The V and J ends lost 0 bases and 6 bases, in that order; junction bases with no gene match: 8. The CDR3 runs 16 residues. CDR1 and CDR2 from the germline V gene are SGDLS and YYNGEE. CDR3 region: CASSVGSSTSGNEQFF. DNA for the CDR3: TGTGCCAGCAGCGTAGGATCAAGTACTAGCGGCAATGAGCAGTTCTTC.

This chain uses TRBV28 with TRBJ1-2; no clear D gene. CDR1 and CDR2 from the germline V gene are MDHEN and SYDVKM. V shed 2 bases and J shed 8 bases, with 15 bases lying between them. CDR3 length equals 14 residues. CDR3 in DNA: TGTGCCAGCAGTTTAGGACGGTTCACGGGAGGCTACACCTTC. This sequence encodes CASSLGRFTGGYTF.

The CDR3 region has the DNA TGCAGCGTTGACCTTCAAGTGGCTGGCTACACCTTC. It encodes CSVDLQVAGYTF. The J gene is TRBJ1-2, the V gene TRBV29-1; no reliable D call. There are 12 residues in the CDR3. Germline loops: CDR1 SQVTM, CDR2 ANQGSEA. Trimming removed 3 bases at V and 7 bases at J, with 12 bases between.

The chain uses TRBV6-5 and TRBJ1-2; D is undetermined. CDR1 MNHEY and CDR2 SVGAGI come from the germline V gene. The ends were cut back, 2 bases at V and 7 bases at J, with 14 bases in the middle. The CDR3 spans 14 residues. CDR3 DNA: TGTGCCAGCAGTTACGGTGGGGAGGGCGTTGGCTACACCTTC. It specifies CASSYGGEGVGYTF.

CDR3 in amino acids: CASSAERAGAEAFF. The CDR3 nucleotides read TGTGCCAGCTCCGCGGAGAGGGCGGGGGCTGAAGCTTTCTTT. V and J are TRBV5-6 and TRBJ1-1, with D perhaps matching TRBD1 (5 bases). V was clipped by 7 bases and J by 6 bases, with 19 bases between them. The CDR3 is made up of 14 amino acids. Germline V gene data show CDR1 as SGHDT and CDR2 as YYEEEE.

This clone was seen once. The chain joins TRBV13 to TRBJ2-5, with 7 bases that match TRBD2. Per germline, CDR1 PRHDT and CDR2 FYEKMQ (reference sequence). Trimming removed 3 bases from V and 5 bases from J; junction bases left unmatched: 15. The CDR3 contains 17 residues. In DNA form, the CDR3 reads TGTGCCAGCAGCTTGGTTAGCGGGTCCCCCCGAGGGGAGACCCAGTACTTC. Translation: CASSLVSGSPRGETQYF.

The rearrangement uses TRBV2 and TRBJ1-6; 7 nucleotides align to TRBD1. The CDR3 consists of 13 residues. The V segment lost 6 bases and the J segment 8 bases; nucleotides outside the gene matches: 4. CDR1 SNHLY and CDR2 FYNNEI come from the germline V gene. The DNA for the CDR3 is TGTGCCAGCAGGAGCACAGGGGATTCACCCCTCCACTTT. Its translation is CASRSTGDSPLHF.

This clone was recorded a few times. The chain joins TRBV24-1 to TRBJ2-3; TRBD2 agrees at 7 bases. J lost 14 bases, V lost 1 base, and 8 bases had no gene match. CDR1 KGHDR and CDR2 SFDVKD come from the germline V gene. The CDR3 has 13 residues. CDR3 sequence: CATSDFAGVGRYF. CDR3 nucleotide sequence: TGTGCCACCAGTGATTTTGCGGGGGTTGGCAGGTATTTT.

V gene TRBV30 combines with J gene TRBJ1-5, with 7 bases identical to TRBD1. The V gene's germline CDR1 is GTSNPN and CDR2 SVGIG (reference sequence). The CDR3 length is 15 residues. After removal of 3 bases from V and 1 base from J, the junction contained 6 bases not matched to a gene. CDR3 region: CAWRARDRSNQPQHF. CDR3 bases: TGTGCCTGGAGGGCTCGGGACAGAAGCAATCAGCCCCAGCATTTT.

The V call is TRBV29-1, the J call TRBJ2-7; TRBD1 matches at 7 bases. Per the germline V gene, CDR1 is SQVTM and CDR2 is ANQGSEA. J lost 2 bases, V lost 2 bases, and 9 bases had no gene match. The length of the CDR3 is 15 residues. The chain's CDR3 is CSVELGDRDTYEQYF. CDR3 sequence (DNA): TGCAGCGTTGAATTGGGTGACAGGGACACCTACGAGCAGTACTTC.

The V gene is TRBV30, the J gene TRBJ2-3; 10 bases agree with TRBD2. After removal of 2 bases from V and 0 bases from J, the junction contained 5 bases not matched to a gene. The germline V gene has CDR1 GTSNPN and CDR2 SVGIG (reference sequence). The CDR3 contains 16 residues. The CDR3 region is CAWSTGTSVSTDTQYF. CDR3 DNA sequence: TGTGCCTGGAGTACTGGGACTAGCGTGAGCACAGATACGCAGTATTTT.

J is TRBJ2-7 and V is TRBV6-1; 7 bases are a match to TRBD2. Germline V gives CDR1 MNHNS, CDR2 SASEGT. This CDR3 contains 15 residues. Germline trimming cut 0 bases from V and 2 bases from J; bases unmatched to any gene: 4. CDR3: CASSEAAGAPYEQYF. The CDR3 DNA reads as TGTGCCAGCAGTGAAGCGGCGGGAGCTCCCTACGAGCAGTACTTC.

This chain joins TRBV19 and TRBJ2-7; possible D gene TRBD1, 6 bases. The CDR3 is made up of 14 amino acids. Trimming shortened V by 7 bases and J by 2 bases, and 15 bases separated the two germline ends. CDR1 LNHDA and CDR2 SQIVND come from the germline V gene (reference sequence). The CDR3 here is CASTGDNLPYEQYF. As DNA, the CDR3 is TGTGCCAGTACCGGGGACAACTTACCCTACGAGCAGTACTTC.

For the CDR3, the DNA is TGTGCCTGGACTCTCGCGGGGCTAAGCTCCTATAATTCACCCCTCCACTTT. It is translated as CAWTLAGLSSYNSPLHF. The chain combines TRBV30 with TRBJ1-6; D perhaps matches TRBD1 (5 bases). The CDR3 is 17 amino acids. Germline V gene lookup returns CDR1 GTSNPN and CDR2 SVGIG (reference sequence). V shed 4 bases and J shed 0 bases, with 16 bases lying between them.

This clone showed up just a few times. In DNA form, the CDR3 reads TGCAGCGTAGGGACAGGGGGCAATCAGCCCCAGCATTTT. Its protein product is CSVGTGGNQPQHF. The chain joins TRBV29-1 to TRBJ1-5; 10 bases agree with TRBD1. The CDR3 spans 13 residues. V shed 6 bases and J 2 bases; nucleotides not matched to a gene: 1. CDR1 is SQVTM and CDR2 is ANQGSEA in the germline V gene.

This chain joins TRBV15 and TRBJ1-1; D unresolved. The CDR3 loop spans 15 amino acids. Germline V lookup: CDR1 LNHNV, CDR2 YYDKDF (reference sequence). The V end was cut by 7 bases, the J end by 3 bases, with 18 bases between. CDR3 coding DNA: TGTGCCACCATCCCCTTACCCGGAGGAGACACTGAAGCTTTCTTT. This encodes CATIPLPGGDTEAFF. The full variable domain, its missing parts supplied by reference TRBV15 and TRBJ1-1, is DAMVIQNPRYQVTQFGKPVTLSCSQTLNHNVMYWYQQKSSQAPKLLFHYYDKDFNNEADTPDNFQSRRPNTSFCFLDIRSPGLGDTAMYLCATIPLPGGDTEAFFGQGTRLTVV.

This chain joins TRBV4-2 and TRBJ2-5; TRBD2 matches at 8 bases. CDR3 size: 16 residues. V was clipped by 0 bases and J by 2 bases; unmatched bases: 5. The V gene's germline CDR1 is LGHNA and CDR2 YNFKEQ. The CDR3 region is CASSQDSPSGQETQYF. The CDR3 DNA is TGTGCCAGCAGCCAAGATTCCCCTAGCGGGCAAGAGACCCAGTACTTC.

The rearrangement joins TRBV7-9 to TRBJ2-3; no clear D gene. V was cut by 5 bases and J by 6 bases, with 9 bases left in between. The CDR3 consists of 12 residues. CDR1 is SEHNR, CDR2 FQNEAQ, per germline (reference sequence). The CDR3 region is CASSTSFDTQYF. The CDR3 region has the DNA TGTGCCAGCAGCACGAGCTTTGATACGCAGTATTTT.

The genes are TRBV20-1 and TRBJ2-1; D unresolved. From germline, CDR1 is DFQATT and CDR2 SNEGSKA (reference sequence). The CDR3 has 11 amino acids. The CDR3 sequence is CSARFFDEQFF. The CDR3 DNA sequence: TGCAGCGCGCGTTTTTTCGATGAGCAGTTCTTC.

This chain links TRBV2 with TRBJ1-1; D may be TRBD1 (5 bases). CDR1 is SNHLY, CDR2 FYNNEI, per germline. V was pared by 6 bases and J by 5 bases, with 16 bases between. The CDR3 is made up of 14 amino acids. In nucleotides, the CDR3 is TGTGCCAGCAGCTGGGGGAGGGGATGGACTGAAGCTTTCTTT. Residues: CASSWGRGWTEAFF.

This clone appeared a single time. This sequence joins TRBV4-2 and TRBJ2-1; the match to TRBD2 covers 11 bases. The CDR3 is 15 amino acids. The germline CDR1 and CDR2 sequences are LGHNA and YNFKEQ. The trim removed 1 base at V and 6 bases at J, leaving 2 bases unmatched. The CDR3 region is CASSQVSGRANEQFF. The DNA of the CDR3 is TGTGCCAGCAGCCAAGTTAGCGGGAGGGCCAATGAGCAGTTCTTC.

This rearrangement joins TRBV11-2 to TRBJ1-1, with 10 bases aligning to TRBD1. This CDR3 spans 15 amino acids. Germline V gene data show CDR1 as SGHAT and CDR2 as FQNNGV. The J segment lost 0 bases and the V segment lost 5 bases, leaving 3 bases of the junction unmatched. The chain's CDR3 is CASSVGTGVNTEAFF. The CDR3, as DNA: TGTGCCAGCAGCGTCGGGACAGGGGTGAACACTGAAGCTTTCTTT.